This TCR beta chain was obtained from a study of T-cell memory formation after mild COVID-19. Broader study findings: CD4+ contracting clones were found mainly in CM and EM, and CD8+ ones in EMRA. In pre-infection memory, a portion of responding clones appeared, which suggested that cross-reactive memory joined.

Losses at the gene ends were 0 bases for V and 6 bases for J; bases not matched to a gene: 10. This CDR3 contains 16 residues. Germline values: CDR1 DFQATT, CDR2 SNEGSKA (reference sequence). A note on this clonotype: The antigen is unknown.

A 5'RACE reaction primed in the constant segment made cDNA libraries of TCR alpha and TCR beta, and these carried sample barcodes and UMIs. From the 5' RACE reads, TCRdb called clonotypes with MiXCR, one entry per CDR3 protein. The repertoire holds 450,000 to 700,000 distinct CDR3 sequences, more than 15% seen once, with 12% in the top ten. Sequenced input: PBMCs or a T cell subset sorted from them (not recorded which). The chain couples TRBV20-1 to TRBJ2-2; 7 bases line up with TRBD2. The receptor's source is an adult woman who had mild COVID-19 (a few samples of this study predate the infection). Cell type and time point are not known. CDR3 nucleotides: TGCAGTGCTAGAGATGTACTAGCGCGGGGCCCCGGGGAGCTGTTTTTT. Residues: CSARDVLARGPGELFF.